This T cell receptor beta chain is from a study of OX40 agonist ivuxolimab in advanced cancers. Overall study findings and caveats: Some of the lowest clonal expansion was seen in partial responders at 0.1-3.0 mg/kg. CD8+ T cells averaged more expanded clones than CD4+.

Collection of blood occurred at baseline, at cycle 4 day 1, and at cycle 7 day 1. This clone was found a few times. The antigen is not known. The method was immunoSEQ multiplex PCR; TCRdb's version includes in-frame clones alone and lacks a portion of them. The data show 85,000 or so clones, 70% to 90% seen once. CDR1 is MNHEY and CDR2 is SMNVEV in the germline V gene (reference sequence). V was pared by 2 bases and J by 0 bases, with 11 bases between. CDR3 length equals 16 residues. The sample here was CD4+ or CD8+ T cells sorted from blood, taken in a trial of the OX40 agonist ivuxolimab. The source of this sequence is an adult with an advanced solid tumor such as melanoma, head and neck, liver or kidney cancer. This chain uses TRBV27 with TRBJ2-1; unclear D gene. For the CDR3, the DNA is TGTGCCAGCAGTTTAGAGGTTTTTCTCTCCTACAATGAGCAGTTCTTC. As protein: CASSLEVFLSYNEQFF.